The sequence of this T cell receptor (beta chain) was determined in a study of blood T cell repertoires in COVID-19. Study background: PBMCs, B-cell-depleted T cells, or T cells were the source of the cDNA or gDNA that made up the material.

Germline loops: CDR1 MDHEN, CDR2 SYDVKM. The V and J ends lost 4 bases and 4 bases respectively, with 4 bases between them. The CDR3 covers 11 residues. Original handling: Estimation of nucleated cell counts relied on the amplification of reference gene primers. This table comes from immunoSEQ multiplex PCR, and its TCRdb copy is limited to in-frame clones, with some not included. From that table come the V and J calls and clone size; the DNA was used to work out D and trimming. The data contain 190,000 or so clones, approximately 85% of them seen just once; the ten biggest clones take up more than 7.5%. Which cohort a participant joined came from the clinical history participants gave.

The V gene is TRBV28, the J gene TRBJ1-2; D unresolved. The specimen sequenced was PBMCs or T cells enriched from blood (not recorded which). This receptor was obtained from a woman in her twenties or thirties who had recovered from COVID-19. Here the CDR3 reads CASSYSYGYTF. The CDR3 DNA sequence: TGTGCCAGCAGTTATAGCTATGGCTACACCTTC.